Shown below are 27 T cell receptor beta chains from a single sample sequenced in a study of T cell responses to AZD1222 COVID-19 vaccine. Clones were read by immunoSEQ multiplex PCR, and TCRdb kept only the in-frame ones, dropping some. Of about 130,000 clones in the sample, under 90% were seen once. Specimen: peripheral blood, collected on day 0 of AZD1222 vaccination. These receptors all stem from an adult in good health.

The gene calls are TRBV19 and TRBJ2-7; TRBD2 matches at 8 bases. V dropped 1 base and J dropped 1; count of bases not matched to a gene: 6. This CDR3 spans 16 amino acids. Germline V gene data show CDR1 as LNHDA and CDR2 as SQIVND (reference sequence). The CDR3 sequence is CASSIAGSGVSYEQYF. The DNA for the CDR3 is TGTGCCAGTAGTATAGCCGGTAGCGGGGTGTCCTACGAGCAGTACTTC.

The chain joins TRBV29-1 to TRBJ2-1; TRBD1 agrees at 7 bases. The V segment lost 7 bases and the J segment 2 bases; nucleotides outside the gene matches: 2. Per germline, CDR1 SQVTM and CDR2 ANQGSEA. The CDR3 totals 12 residues. The CDR3 loop is CSGTGAYNEQFF. CDR3 sequence (DNA): TGCAGCGGGACAGGAGCCTACAATGAGCAGTTCTTC.

The gene calls are TRBV4-3 and TRBJ2-7, with D tentatively TRBD2 (5 bases). Between the trimmed V and J ends, which lost 1 base and 6 bases, there was a span of 13 bases. Germline V gene lookup returns CDR1 LGHNA and CDR2 YSLEER. The CDR3 sequence is 14 residues long. Written as DNA, the CDR3 is TGCGCCAGCAGCCAAGGGAGGACTTTCGGCGAGCAGTACTTC. This encodes CASSQGRTFGEQYF.

The chain employs TRBV15 and TRBJ2-1, with TRBD2 matching 12 bases. Germline V gene data show CDR1 as LNHNV and CDR2 as YYDKDF (reference sequence). J lost 6 bases, V lost 2 bases, and 2 bases had no gene match. The CDR3 is 15 amino acids. The CDR3 nucleotides are TGTGCCACCAGCAGAATGACTAGCGGGGGCAATGAGCAGTTCTTC. This gives the protein CATSRMTSGGNEQFF.

The V call is TRBV27, the J call TRBJ2-3; D is undetermined. The V gene's germline CDR1 is MNHEY and CDR2 SMNVEV (reference sequence). Trimming stripped 5 bases from V and 2 bases from J, with 2 bases between. The CDR3 consists of 11 residues. In DNA form, the CDR3 reads TGTGCCAGCAGTAACACAGATACGCAGTATTTT. Its translation: CASSNTDTQYF.

Points on this clone: This sample also contains other DNA sequences that code for the same CDR3. The chain is built from TRBV7-2 and TRBJ2-3, with 11 bases lining up with TRBD2. Germline assignment: CDR1 SGHTA and CDR2 FQGNSA. This CDR3 is 15 amino acids long. Trimming took 6 bases from V and 2 from J; bases not matched to a gene: 4. In DNA, the CDR3 is TGTGCCAGCAGTCTAGCGGGGGGTCCCACAGATACGCAGTATTTT. This sequence encodes CASSLAGGPTDTQYF.

This chain connects TRBV10-3 to TRBJ2-7; D unresolved. Trimming took off 0 bases at V and 4 bases at J, with 10 bases between the two ends. Germline CDR1 ENHRY, CDR2 SYGVKD. The CDR3 totals 14 residues. The CDR3 nucleotides are TGTGCCATCAGTGAGTCTGGGCCCCGTTACGAGCAGTACTTC. It yields the protein CAISESGPRYEQYF.

The V and J genes are TRBV28 and TRBJ1-1, with 7 bases aligning to TRBD1. The CDR3 contains 14 residues. Germline trimming cut 7 bases from V and 1 base from J; bases unmatched to any gene: 6. CDR1 is MDHEN, CDR2 SYDVKM, per germline. The CDR3 sequence is CASTVGGKNTEAFF. CDR3 DNA: TGTGCCAGCACGGTAGGGGGCAAGAACACTGAAGCTTTCTTT.

The chain recombines TRBV7-9 with TRBJ2-7; no reliable D call. From germline, CDR1 is SEHNR and CDR2 FQNEAQ (reference sequence). The CDR3 runs 14 residues. Trimming took 3 bases from V and 0 from J, leaving 9 bases between them. CDR3 nucleotide sequence: TGTGCCAGCAGCTTTTCTAGTACCTCCTACGAGCAGTACTTC. As protein: CASSFSSTSYEQYF.

The chain is built from TRBV20-1 and TRBJ1-2; D gene unclear. The CDR3 has 11 amino acids. Trimming removed 6 bases at V and 2 bases at J, with 7 bases between. Germline V gives CDR1 DFQATT, CDR2 SNEGSKA (reference sequence). The CDR3 DNA reads as TGCAGTGCATCCGGGAACTATGGCTACACCTTC. As protein: CSASGNYGYTF.

The chain is built from TRBV29-1 and TRBJ1-3; 9 bases line up with TRBD1. CDR3 length: 16 amino acids. The junction had 14 bases not matched to a gene; V was cut back by 7 bases and J by 4 bases. Germline-derived CDR1 and CDR2 are SQVTM and ANQGSEA. CDR3 loop: CSAIINRGHSGNTIYF. CDR3 nucleotides: TGCAGCGCCATAATCAACAGGGGGCACTCCGGAAACACCATATATTTT.

V usage is TRBV7-3 and J usage is TRBJ2-6; possible D gene TRBD2, 6 bases. Germline V gene data show CDR1 as SGHTA and CDR2 as FQGTGA. The V end lost 2 bases, the J end lost 2 bases, and 10 bases lay between the germline ends. This CDR3 contains 16 residues. CDR3: CASSLSGGTGANVLTF. In nucleotides, the CDR3 is TGTGCCAGCAGCTTATCAGGAGGGACTGGGGCCAACGTCCTGACTTTC.

This clone was detected only a few times. The genes are TRBV6-6 and TRBJ2-7; 12 bases agree with TRBD2. The CDR3 spans 15 residues. V lost 4 bases and J lost 0; bases outside the gene matches: 1. Germline CDR1 is MNHNY and CDR2 is SVGAGI (reference sequence). The DNA of the CDR3 is TGTGCCAGCAGTTGGGGACTAGCGGGCTCCTACGAGCAGTACTTC. It translates to CASSWGLAGSYEQYF.

The gene calls are TRBV4-3 and TRBJ1-3, with no clear D. Germline V gene sequence: CDR1 LGHNA, CDR2 YSLEER. This CDR3 has 15 residues. Trimming cost V 0 bases and J 2 bases, with 8 bases left between them. CDR3 nucleotides: TGCGCCAGCAGCCAAGATTGGAGACCTGGAAACACCATATATTTT. This encodes CASSQDWRPGNTIYF.

The chain uses TRBV2 and TRBJ2-7, with 11 bases fitting TRBD2. This CDR3 comprises 15 residues. Germline values: CDR1 SNHLY, CDR2 FYNNEI. Trimming took 4 bases from V and 4 from J; bases not matched to a gene: 6. The CDR3 nucleotides read TGTGCCAGCAGTGTTGGTAGCGGGGGGGCGTACGAGCAGTACTTC. It is translated as CASSVGSGGAYEQYF.

The rearrangement uses TRBV5-5 and TRBJ2-7; TRBD2 aligns across 7 bases. There are 14 residues in the CDR3. Germline V gene lookup returns CDR1 SGHKS and CDR2 YYEKEE (reference sequence). V trimming: 4 bases; J trimming: 3 bases; junction bases outside the gene matches: 7. The CDR3 loop reads CASSPRASGYEQYF. As DNA, the CDR3 is TGTGCCAGCAGCCCCCGGGCTAGCGGCTACGAGCAGTACTTC.

The chain carries TRBV5-4 and TRBJ1-1; unclear D gene. The CDR3 has 14 amino acids. Germline V lookup: CDR1 SGHNT, CDR2 YYREEE (reference sequence). The V end was cut by 2 bases, the J end by 11 bases, with 19 bases between. The CDR3 DNA follows: TGTGCCAGCAGCTTAGAGTTAGGGCCAAATGAGGCTTTCTTT. Amino acid sequence: CASSLELGPNEAFF.

With respect to this clone: The identical CDR3 is also encoded by other nucleotide sequences in the sample. The chain recombines TRBV9 with TRBJ2-7, with TRBD1 identical over 7 bases. V trimming: 4 bases; J trimming: 2 bases; junction bases outside the gene matches: 9. This CDR3 has 15 amino acids. In germline, CDR1 is SGDLS, CDR2 YYNGEE. The CDR3 protein is CASSPIRDSPYEQYF. DNA for the CDR3: TGTGCCAGCAGCCCAATCCGGGACAGTCCCTACGAGCAGTACTTC. The entire variable domain, with the rest obtained from reference TRBV9 and TRBJ2-7, is as follows: DSGVTQTPKHLITATGQRVTLRCSPRSGDLSVYWYQQSLDQGLQFLIQYYNGEERAKGNILERFSAQQFPDLHSELNLSSLELGDSALYFCASSPIRDSPYEQYFGPGTRLTVT.

The V call is TRBV4-1, the J call TRBJ2-5, with D possibly being TRBD2 (5 bases). Trimming removed 6 bases from V and 5 bases from J, with 13 bases in between. The germline CDR1 and CDR2 sequences are MGHRA and YSYEKL. This CDR3 is built from 13 residues. The CDR3 nucleotides are TGCGCCAGCAGGGAAGGGCGAGGGGAGACCCAGTACTTC. As protein: CASREGRGETQYF.

The CDR3 bases are TGTGCCACCAGCAGGGGGGGAGCTGAAGCTTTCTTT. Its translation is CATSRGGAEAFF. This chain joins TRBV24-1 and TRBJ1-1; 7 nucleotides align to TRBD1. Germline-derived CDR1 and CDR2 are KGHDR and SFDVKD. The V segment lost 7 bases and the J segment 6 bases; nucleotides outside the gene matches: 4. This CDR3 is 12 amino acids long.

This chain joins TRBV21-1 and TRBJ1-1; the table's D call, TRBD1, has no DNA check behind it. TRBV21-1 corresponds to a pseudogene. This CDR3 is 15 amino acids long. CDR3 region: CASSYKQGLNTEAFF. The CDR3 bases are TGTGCCAGCAGCTATAAACAGGGGCTAAACACTGAAGCTTTCTTT.

The V and J genes are TRBV5-1 and TRBJ1-5, with D tentatively TRBD1 (5 bases). CDR3 length equals 15 residues. V lost 2 bases, J lost 7 bases, and 16 bases lay in between. Germline CDR1 and CDR2: SGHRS and YFSETQ. Here the CDR3 reads CASSLEGAQSQPQHF. The CDR3 bases are TGCGCCAGCAGCTTAGAAGGGGCCCAAAGCCAGCCCCAGCATTTT.

The CDR3, as DNA: TGTGCCAGCAGCTTCGGCTTTCCCCCCGAGCAGTTCTTC. Encoded protein: CASSFGFPPEQFF. V usage is TRBV11-2 and J usage is TRBJ2-1, with D uncertain. The V end was cut by 3 bases, the J end by 10 bases, with 13 bases between. The CDR3 runs 13 residues. In germline, CDR1 is SGHAT, CDR2 FQNNGV.

The CDR3 here is CASSLDLGAGSAFF. CDR3 DNA sequence: TGTGCCAGCAGCTTAGATCTTGGGGCGGGGTCAGCTTTCTTT. The V gene is TRBV11-2, the J gene TRBJ1-1; D perhaps matches TRBD1 (5 bases). This CDR3 comprises 14 residues. Germline-derived CDR1 and CDR2 are SGHAT and FQNNGV. With 0 bases removed from V and 10 bases from J, the gap between germline ends came to 15 bases. Using reference TRBV11-2 and TRBJ1-1 for the parts outside the CDR3, the full variable domain is EAGVAQSPRYKIIEKRQSVAFWCNPISGHATLYWYQQILGQGPKLLIQFQNNGVVDDSQLPKDRFSAERLKGVDSTLKIQPAKLEDSAVYLCASSLDLGAGSAFFGQGTRLTVV.

The chain employs TRBV6-5 and TRBJ1-2; 7 bases match TRBD1. Germline-derived CDR1 and CDR2 are MNHEY and SVGAGI. The CDR3 contains 13 residues. Trimming at V came to 6 bases and at J to 4 bases, leaving 5 bases not matched to a gene. CDR3 coding DNA: TGTGCCAGCAGCTTACAGGGGACCTATGGCTACACCTTC. Amino acids: CASSLQGTYGYTF.

The chain's CDR3 is CSAGPKLGIGTGELFF. In nucleotides, the CDR3 is TGCAGCGCTGGACCTAAACTGGGGATAGGGACCGGGGAGCTGTTTTTT. The chain has TRBV29-1 and TRBJ2-2, with D hard to call. The V gene's germline CDR1 is SQVTM and CDR2 ANQGSEA. This CDR3 contains 16 residues. Trimming removed 7 bases from V and 5 bases from J, with 23 bases in between.

This chain joins TRBV6-5 and TRBJ2-7, with TRBD1 matching over 8 bases. With V trimmed by 6 bases and J by 0 bases, 7 bases remained unmatched. The CDR3 has 15 amino acids. Germline V gives CDR1 MNHEY, CDR2 SVGAGI. The CDR3 sequence is CASRPTGGLSYEQYF. CDR3 nucleotides: TGTGCCAGCAGACCTACAGGGGGGCTCTCCTACGAGCAGTACTTC.